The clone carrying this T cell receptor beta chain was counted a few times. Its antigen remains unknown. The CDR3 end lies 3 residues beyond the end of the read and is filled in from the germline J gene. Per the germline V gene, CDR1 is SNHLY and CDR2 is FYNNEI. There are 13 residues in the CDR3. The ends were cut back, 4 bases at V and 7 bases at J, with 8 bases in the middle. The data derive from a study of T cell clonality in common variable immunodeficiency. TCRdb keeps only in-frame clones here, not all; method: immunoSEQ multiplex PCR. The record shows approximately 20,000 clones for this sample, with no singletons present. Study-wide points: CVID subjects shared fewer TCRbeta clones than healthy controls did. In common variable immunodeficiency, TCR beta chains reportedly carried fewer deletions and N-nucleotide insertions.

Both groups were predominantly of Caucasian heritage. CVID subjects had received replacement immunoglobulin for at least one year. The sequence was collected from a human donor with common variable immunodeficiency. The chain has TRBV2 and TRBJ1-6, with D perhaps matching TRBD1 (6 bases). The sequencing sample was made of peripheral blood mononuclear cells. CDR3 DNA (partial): TGTGCCAGCAGTGTTGGGGGCAATTCACCC. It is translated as CASSVGGNSP. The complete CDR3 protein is CASSVGGNSPLHF.